Below, 8 T cell receptor beta chains from the same sample are listed, as sequenced in a study of blood T cell repertoires in COVID-19. Some clones are missing from TCRdb's copy, which holds only in-frame ones; the method was immunoSEQ multiplex PCR. The repertoire has 95,000 to 150,000 clones, just over 85% of them found once; the top ten carry around 4.7%. The sequenced sample consisted of peripheral blood. Source of these receptors: a man between 35 and 55 years old with acute or convalescent COVID-19.

This clone has a handful of counts. V usage is TRBV30 and J usage is TRBJ1-1; the D gene is possibly TRBD1 (6 bases). Germline V gene sequence: CDR1 GTSNPN, CDR2 SVGIG (reference sequence). The CDR3 is made up of 14 amino acids. Trimming removed 3 bases at V and 4 bases at J, with 15 bases between. CDR3 residues: CAWRAQGPGTEAFF. The CDR3, as DNA: TGTGCCTGGAGAGCACAGGGACCCGGCACTGAAGCTTTCTTT.

This clone was seen once. This chain joins TRBV19 and TRBJ2-1, with 14 nucleotides matching TRBD2. The CDR3 is 16 residues long. With V trimmed by 4 bases and J by 10 bases, 9 bases remained unmatched. Looked up from germline, CDR1 is LNHDA and CDR2 is SQIVND (reference sequence). The CDR3 sequence: CASSKTGLAGVGEQFF. The CDR3 nucleotides read TGTGCCAGTAGTAAAACGGGACTAGCGGGAGTAGGGGAGCAGTTCTTC.

The V gene is TRBV6-1, the J gene TRBJ1-1, with D possibly TRBD1 on 5 matching bases. CDR3 length: 13 residues. Germline V CDR1 and CDR2: MNHNS, SASEGT. V was cut by 1 base and J by 5 bases, with 8 bases left in between. The CDR3 reads CASSEGGGTEAFF. The CDR3 coding sequence is TGTGCCAGCAGTGAAGGGGGGGGGACTGAAGCTTTCTTT.

The chain recombines TRBV29-1 with TRBJ1-6, with D possibly TRBD1 on 6 matching bases. The length of the CDR3 is 14 residues. Germline V gives CDR1 SQVTM, CDR2 ANQGSEA. Trimming took 5 bases from V and 2 from J, leaving 10 bases between them. DNA for the CDR3: TGCAGCGTTCGGGAGGGGGCCTATAATTCACCCCTCCACTTT. This encodes CSVREGAYNSPLHF.

The V gene is TRBV5-6, the J gene TRBJ1-6, with D possibly matching TRBD1 (6 bases). The CDR3 runs 16 residues. Germline V gives CDR1 SGHDT, CDR2 YYEEEE. Trimming left V 5 bases short and J 7 bases short, with 19 bases between. CDR3 sequence: CASSPPGGQLNSPLHF. The CDR3, as DNA: TGTGCCAGCAGTCCACCCGGAGGACAGTTGAATTCACCCCTCCACTTT. Using reference TRBV5-6 and TRBJ1-6 for the parts outside the CDR3, the full variable domain is DAGVTQSPTHLIKTRGQQVTLRCSPKSGHDTVSWYQQALGQGPQFIFQYYEEEERQRGNFPDRFSGHQFPNYSSELNVNALLLGDSALYLCASSPPGGQLNSPLHFGNGTRLTVT.

The chain carries TRBV6-1 and TRBJ1-2; weak D call: TRBD1 (6 bases). The CDR3 sequence is 16 residues long. Germline V lookup: CDR1 MNHNS, CDR2 SASEGT. V lost 0 bases and J lost 7, with 18 bases in between. Here the CDR3 DNA reads TGTGCCAGCAGTGAAGCGACTACGGCCCCAGGGGCTGGCTACACCTTC. Its protein is CASSEATTAPGAGYTF.

The rearrangement joins TRBV19 to TRBJ1-1; D ambiguous. With 1 base removed from V and 6 bases from J, the gap between germline ends came to 9 bases. This CDR3 is built from 13 residues. Per germline, CDR1 LNHDA and CDR2 SQIVND (reference sequence). The CDR3 region is CASSIARVAEAFF. The CDR3 bases are TGTGCCAGTAGTATAGCGCGGGTTGCTGAAGCTTTCTTT.

This chain links TRBV13 with TRBJ2-2; 8 bases are shared with TRBD1. This CDR3 region has 14 residues. Per germline, CDR1 PRHDT and CDR2 FYEKMQ (reference sequence). Trimming removed 5 bases from V and 5 bases from J; junction bases left unmatched: 4. The CDR3 region has the DNA TGTGCCAGCAGCGCCCAGGGGGCAACCGGGGAGCTGTTTTTT. Encoded protein: CASSAQGATGELFF.